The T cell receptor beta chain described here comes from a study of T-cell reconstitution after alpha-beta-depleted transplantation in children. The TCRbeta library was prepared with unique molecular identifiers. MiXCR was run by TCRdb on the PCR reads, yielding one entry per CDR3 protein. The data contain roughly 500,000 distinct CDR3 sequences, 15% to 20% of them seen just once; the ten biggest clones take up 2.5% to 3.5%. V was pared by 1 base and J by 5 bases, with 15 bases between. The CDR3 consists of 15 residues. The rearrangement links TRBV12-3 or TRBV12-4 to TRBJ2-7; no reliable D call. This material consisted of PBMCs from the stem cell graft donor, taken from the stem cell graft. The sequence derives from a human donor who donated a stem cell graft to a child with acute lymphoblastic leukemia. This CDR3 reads CASSLVGVVADEQYF. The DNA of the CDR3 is TGTGCCAGCAGTTTAGTTGGGGTTGTCGCCGACGAGCAGTACTTC.